This is a list of T cell receptor beta chains from one sample in a study of T cell changes during pregnancy in multiple sclerosis. Some clones are missing from TCRdb's copy, which holds only in-frame ones; the method was immunoSEQ multiplex PCR. The table includes fewer than 30,000 clones, around 90% detected once. Source: CD8+ T cells from peripheral blood mononuclear cells, taken before pregnancy. These TCRs come from a female donor with multiple sclerosis, enrolled in a pregnancy study. CDR3s include the opening cysteine and the closing phenylalanine or tryptophan. Each record gives: D gene, J gene, clone size, V gene, CDR3 DNA, CDR3 protein. A D gene is named only where the DNA matches it firmly. Size tells how often a clone was seen (once, few, many) or the class of an expanded clone, and some rows leave it out.

>TRBD1|TRBJ1-1|once|TRBV7-6
TGTGCCAGCAGCTGGGACAGGAACACTGAAGCTTTCTTT
CASSWDRNTEAFF
>TRBD2|TRBJ2-7|-|TRBV7-8
TGTGCCAGCAGTGCAAGCGGGAGGGCCGCGTCCTACGAGCAGTACTTC
CASSASGRAASYEQYF
>-|TRBJ1-3|-|TRBV4-1
TGCGCCAGCAGCCTCTTTCCTTCGGACAGCAGCTTAAAGAACACCATATATTTT
CASSLFPSDSSLKNTIYF
>-|TRBJ2-2|-|TRBV30
TGTGCCTTTGACAGACTCACCGGGGAGCTGTTTTTT
CAFDRLTGELFF
>-|TRBJ2-7|-|TRBV7-2
TGTGCCAGCAGCCCCCCACCGGGGGAGCAGTACTTC
CASSPPPGEQYF
>TRBD2|TRBJ2-3|-|TRBV2
TGTGCCAGCAGTGCGGTGGGCGGGGGGGGCCTCTATACGCAGTATTTT
CASSAVGGGGLYTQYF
>-|TRBJ1-1|once|TRBV2
TGTGCCAGCATTTTAAGGGGAGGGAACACTGAAGCTTTCTTT
CASILRGGNTEAFF
>TRBD2|TRBJ2-5|-|TRBV2
TGTGCCAGCATTAGGGCTAGCGGGGGCCAAGAGACCCAGTACTTC
CASIRASGGQETQYF
>TRBD1|TRBJ1-4|-|TRBV27
TGTGCCAGCGGGGATGGACAGGGGTGGGGAAAACTGTTTTTT
CASGDGQGWGKLFF
>TRBD2|TRBJ2-7|-|TRBV4-2
TGTGCCAGCAGCCATGGGGCGGGGGAGAGCTCCTACGAGCAGTACTTC
CASSHGAGESSYEQYF
>-|TRBJ2-4|once|TRBV4-1
TGCGCCAGCAGCCCAACCTGGGGGGGCGCACGATACAAAAACATTCAGTACTTC
CASSPTWGGARYKNIQYF
>-|TRBJ1-1|once|TRBV4-1
TGCGCCAGCAGCCCTGTGGGGGCGAAGGACACTGAAGCTTTCTTT
CASSPVGAKDTEAFF
>-|TRBJ2-5|-|TRBV29-1
TGCAGCGTTGAAGGTTTTAGTAGGGGACAGAGTTCGCTAGCGCCCCTGTTGAGGGCCCAGTACTTC
CSVEGFSRGQSSLAPLLRAQYF
>TRBD1|TRBJ1-5|-|TRBV6-1
TGTGCCAGCAGTGAAGCTTGGGGTGCACGGTTGGCAGGGGGGCAGCCCCAGCATTTT
CASSEAWGARLAGGQPQHF
>TRBD1|TRBJ1-2|once|TRBV4-1
TGCGCCAGCAGCCCGAGGGGAGGACAGGGGTATGGCTACACCTTC
CASSPRGGQGYGYTF
>TRBD1|TRBJ2-7|-|TRBV27
TGTGCCAGCAGTGGATGGGACAGGTCACCCGAGCAGTACTTC
CASSGWDRSPEQYF
>-|TRBJ2-2|-|TRBV2
TGTGCCAGCAGTGTGACAGCAGATTCGAACACCGGGGAGCTGTTTTTT
CASSVTADSNTGELFF
>-|TRBJ2-6|-|TRBV19
TGTGCCAGTACAGACACCTCAAGGGTCCTGACTTTC
CASTDTSRVLTF
>TRBD2|TRBJ2-5|-|TRBV14
TGTGCCAGCAGCCAAGAGTCGCTAGCGGGAGTGGAGACCCAGTACTTC
CASSQESLAGVETQYF
>-|TRBJ2-7|-|TRBV6-5
TGTGCCAGCAGGTTAACGGACAGCTACGAGCAGTACTTC
CASRLTDSYEQYF
>-|TRBJ2-5|-|TRBV6-1
TGTGCCAGCAGTGCCAGGGTATGGGGCCAAGAGACCCAGTACTTC
CASSARVWGQETQYF
>-|TRBJ2-3|-|TRBV7-3
TGTGCCAGCAGCTTCCCCTGGTCAGCAGATACGCAGTATTTT
CASSFPWSADTQYF
>-|TRBJ2-3|-|TRBV4-2
TGTGCCAGCAGCTACCTGGACTTCACGCAGTATTTT
CASSYLDFTQYF
>-|TRBJ1-1|-|TRBV27
TGTGCCAGCAGTGATACGGACAGACTCATTGAAGCTTTCTTT
CASSDTDRLIEAFF
>TRBD1|TRBJ1-1|-|TRBV6-6
TGTGCCAGCATCCCGGACAGGGGGCTGCCTGAAGCTTTCTTT
CASIPDRGLPEAFF
>-|TRBJ2-1|once|TRBV6-4
TGTGCCAGCAGTGACCGGCGACTAGGGCCCCTCAATGAGCAGTTCTTC
CASSDRRLGPLNEQFF
>-|TRBJ1-1|-|TRBV27
TGTGCCAGCAGTTTAGGCGGGCACGGGTACACTGAAGCTTTCTTT
CASSLGGHGYTEAFF
>-|TRBJ2-1|-|TRBV27
TGTGCCAGCAGTGTCGGACATTACAATGAGCAGTTCTTC
CASSVGHYNEQFF
>-|TRBJ2-2|once|TRBV5-1
TGCGCCAGCAGCTGGCAGTCCACCGGGGAGCTGTTTTTT
CASSWQSTGELFF
>TRBD2|TRBJ2-7|-|TRBV7-9
TGTGCCAGCAGCGGAGTGGGACTAGCGGGGACAGACAACTACGAGCAGTACTTC
CASSGVGLAGTDNYEQYF
>-|TRBJ1-6|once|TRBV5-1
TGCGCCAGCAGCCTCACGAGGTCCTCCTATAATTCACCCCTCCACTTT
CASSLTRSSYNSPLHF
>TRBD1|TRBJ2-2|-|TRBV9
TGTGCCAGCAGCGTAAGGATTGCGGGGCCAGGGGGCACCACCGGGGAGCTGTTTTTT
CASSVRIAGPGGTTGELFF
>-|TRBJ2-2|-|TRBV27
TGTGCCGTGAGGAGGGGCTACACCGGGGAGCTGTTTTTT
CAVRRGYTGELFF
>-|TRBJ2-1|-|TRBV7-6
TGTGCCAGCAGCCCGACGGTGGGTAGCCTGAGGGAGCAGTTCTTC
CASSPTVGSLREQFF
>-|TRBJ2-5|once|TRBV7-9
TGTGCCAGCAGCTACGTCGGAGGGTTAGATGAAGAGACCCAGTACTTC
CASSYVGGLDEETQYF
>-|TRBJ2-7|-|TRBV7-8
TGTGCCAGCAGCTTAGAAACTGGGAGCTCCTACGAGCAGTACTTC
CASSLETGSSYEQYF
>TRBD1|TRBJ2-1|-|TRBV5-1
TGCGCCAGCAGCCTCGGGACAGGGGGCTACAATGAGCAGTTCTTC
CASSLGTGGYNEQFF